This TCR beta chain was found in a study of cytomegalovirus exposure and HLA in healthy donors. Whole-study context: A later analysis reported the 100 to 150 validation repertoires used the same platform as the roughly 700 first-cohort repertoires.

The table came from immunoSEQ multiplex PCR; TCRdb's copy has only in-frame clones and leaves some out. This sample yields about 60,000 clones, of which 90% to 96% are seen a single time; 0.85% to 1% belongs to the top ten. V lost 2 bases to trimming and J lost 8 bases; unmatched junction nucleotides: 5. CDR1 is SGHNT, CDR2 YYREEE, per germline (reference sequence). This CDR3 has 13 residues. Sequencing was done on a sample of PBMCs. The receptor's source is a man aged 18 to 30 in good health and CMV-seronegative. The chain links TRBV5-4 to TRBJ1-2; 8 bases align to TRBD1. The CDR3 spells CASSFQGAAGYTF. Written as DNA, the CDR3 is TGTGCCAGCAGCTTTCAGGGGGCGGCCGGCTACACCTTC.